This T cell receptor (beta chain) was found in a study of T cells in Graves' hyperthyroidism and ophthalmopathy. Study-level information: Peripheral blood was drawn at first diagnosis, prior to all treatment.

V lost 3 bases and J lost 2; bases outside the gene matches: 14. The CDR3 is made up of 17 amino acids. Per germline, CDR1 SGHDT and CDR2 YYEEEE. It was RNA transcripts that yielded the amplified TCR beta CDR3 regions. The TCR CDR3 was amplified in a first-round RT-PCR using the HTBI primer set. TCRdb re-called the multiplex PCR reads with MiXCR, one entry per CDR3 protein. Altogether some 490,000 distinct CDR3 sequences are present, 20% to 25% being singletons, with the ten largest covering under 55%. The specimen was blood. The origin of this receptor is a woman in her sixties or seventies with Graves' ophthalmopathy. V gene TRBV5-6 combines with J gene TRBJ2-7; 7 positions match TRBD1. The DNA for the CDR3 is TGTGCCAGCAGCTCCTCGAGGTTTGGGACAGTCACCTACGAGCAGTACTTC. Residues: CASSSSRFGTVTYEQYF.